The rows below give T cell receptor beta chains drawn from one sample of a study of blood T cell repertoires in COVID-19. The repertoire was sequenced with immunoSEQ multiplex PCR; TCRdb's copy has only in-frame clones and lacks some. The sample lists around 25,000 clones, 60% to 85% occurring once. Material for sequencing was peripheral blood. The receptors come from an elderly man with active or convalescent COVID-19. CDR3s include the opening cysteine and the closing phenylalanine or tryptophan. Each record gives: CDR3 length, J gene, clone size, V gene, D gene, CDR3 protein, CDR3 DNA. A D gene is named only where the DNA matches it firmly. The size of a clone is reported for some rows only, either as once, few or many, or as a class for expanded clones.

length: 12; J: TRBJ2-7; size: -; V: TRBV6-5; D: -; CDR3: CASTGAAYEQYF; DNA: TGTGCCAGCACCGGCGCGGCCTACGAGCAGTACTTC
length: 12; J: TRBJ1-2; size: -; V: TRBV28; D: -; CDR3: CASSRTAYGYTF; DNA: TGTGCCAGCAGTAGGACAGCCTATGGCTACACCTTC
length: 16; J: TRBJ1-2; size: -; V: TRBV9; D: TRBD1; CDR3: CASSSDSGTGGDGYTF; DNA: TGTGCCAGCAGCAGTGATAGCGGGACAGGGGGTGATGGCTACACCTTC
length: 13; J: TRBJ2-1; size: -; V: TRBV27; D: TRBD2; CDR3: CASSPGTSNEQFF; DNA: TGTGCCAGCAGTCCCGGGACTAGCAATGAGCAGTTCTTC
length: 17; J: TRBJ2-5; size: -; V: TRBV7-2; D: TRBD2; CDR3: CASSLAFAGGSQETQYF; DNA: TGTGCCAGCAGCTTAGCGTTTGCGGGAGGGTCCCAAGAGACCCAGTACTTC
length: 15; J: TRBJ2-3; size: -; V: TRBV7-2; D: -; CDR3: CASSLGPDSTYTQYF; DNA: TGTGCCAGCAGCTTAGGGCCCGACAGCACGTATACGCAGTATTTT
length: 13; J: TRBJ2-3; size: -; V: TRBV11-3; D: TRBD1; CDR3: CASGVTGVDTQYF; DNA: TGTGCCAGCGGAGTAACAGGGGTGGATACGCAGTATTTT
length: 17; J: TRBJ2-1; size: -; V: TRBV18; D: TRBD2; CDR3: CASSPQTSGGAYNEQFF; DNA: TGTGCCAGCTCACCACAGACTAGCGGGGGGGCCTACAATGAGCAGTTCTTC
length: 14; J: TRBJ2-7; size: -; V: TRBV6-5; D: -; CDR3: CASKGGQGAYEQYF; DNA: TGTGCCAGCAAGGGGGGTCAGGGGGCCTACGAGCAGTACTTC
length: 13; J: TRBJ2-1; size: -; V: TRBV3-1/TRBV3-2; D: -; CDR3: CASSQDGGSGQFF; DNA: TGTGCCAGCAGCCAAGATGGGGGGAGCGGGCAGTTCTTC
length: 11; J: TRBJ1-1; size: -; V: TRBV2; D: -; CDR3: CASSEGGEAFF; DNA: TGTGCCAGCAGTGAGGGAGGGGAAGCTTTCTTT
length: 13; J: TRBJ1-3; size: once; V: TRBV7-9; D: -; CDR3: CASSSGLAYTIYF; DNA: TGTGCCAGCAGCTCAGGTCTAGCGTACACCATATATTTT
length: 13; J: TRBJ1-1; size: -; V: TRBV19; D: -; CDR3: CASTLGRNTEAFF; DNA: TGTGCCAGTACGTTAGGGAGGAACACTGAAGCTTTCTTT
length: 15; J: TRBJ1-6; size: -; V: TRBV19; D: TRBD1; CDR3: CASSMADRGSSPLHF; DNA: TGTGCCAGTAGTATGGCTGACAGGGGTAGTTCACCCCTCCACTTT
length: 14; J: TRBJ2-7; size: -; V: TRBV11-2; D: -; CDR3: CASSPGRTAFEQYF; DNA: TGTGCCAGCAGCCCAGGGCGGACAGCTTTCGAGCAGTACTTC
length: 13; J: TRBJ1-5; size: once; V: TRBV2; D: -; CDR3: CASKAGAPGPQHF; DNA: TGTGCCAGTAAGGCAGGGGCACCGGGGCCCCAGCATTTT
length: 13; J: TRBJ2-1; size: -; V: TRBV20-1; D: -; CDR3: CSASKGGRGEQFF; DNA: TGCAGTGCTAGTAAGGGAGGTAGGGGTGAGCAGTTCTTC
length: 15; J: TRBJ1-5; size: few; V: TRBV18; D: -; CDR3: CASSPRERDNQPQHF; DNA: TGTGCCAGCTCACCACGGGAACGGGACAATCAGCCCCAGCATTTT
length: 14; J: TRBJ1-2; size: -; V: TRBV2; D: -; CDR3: CASRGAAETRTYTF; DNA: TGTGCCAGCAGGGGGGCAGCAGAAACACGAACCTACACCTTC
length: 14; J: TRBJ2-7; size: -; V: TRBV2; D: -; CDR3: CASSRRASSYEQYF; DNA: TGTGCCAGCAGCCGCAGGGCGAGCTCCTACGAGCAGTACTTC
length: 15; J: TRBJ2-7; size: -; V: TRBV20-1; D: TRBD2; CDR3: CSASILAVASYEQYF; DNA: TGCAGTGCTAGTATCCTAGCGGTGGCCTCCTACGAGCAGTACTTC
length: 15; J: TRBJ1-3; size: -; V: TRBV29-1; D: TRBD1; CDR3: CSVRGTANSGNTIYF; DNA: TGCAGCGTCCGGGGGACAGCGAACTCTGGAAACACCATATATTTT
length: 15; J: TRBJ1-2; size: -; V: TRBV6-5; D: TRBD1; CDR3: CASSYRQGAVDGYTF; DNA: TGTGCCAGCAGTTACAGGCAGGGGGCAGTGGATGGCTACACCTTC
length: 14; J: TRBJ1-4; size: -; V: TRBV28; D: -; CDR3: CASTRPGLNEKLFF; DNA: TGTGCCAGCACCCGCCCGGGACTTAATGAAAAACTGTTTTTT
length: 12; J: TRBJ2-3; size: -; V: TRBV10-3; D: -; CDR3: CAISDNTDTQYF; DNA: TGTGCCATCAGTGACAACACAGATACGCAGTATTTT
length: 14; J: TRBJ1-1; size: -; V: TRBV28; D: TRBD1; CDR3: CASVQQGGNTEAFF; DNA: TGTGCCAGCGTGCAACAGGGGGGGAACACTGAAGCTTTCTTT
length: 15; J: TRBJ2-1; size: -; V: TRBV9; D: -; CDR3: CASSANRGLGDEQFF; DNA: TGTGCCAGCAGCGCGAACAGGGGACTAGGGGATGAGCAGTTCTTC
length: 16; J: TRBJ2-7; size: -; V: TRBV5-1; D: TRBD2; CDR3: CASSAILQRGGNEQYF; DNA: TGCGCCAGCAGCGCGATCCTTCAACGGGGGGGCAACGAGCAGTACTTC
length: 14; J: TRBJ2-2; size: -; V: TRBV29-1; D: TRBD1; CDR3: CSVDQGAGTGELFF; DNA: TGCAGCGTTGATCAGGGGGCCGGCACCGGGGAGCTGTTTTTT
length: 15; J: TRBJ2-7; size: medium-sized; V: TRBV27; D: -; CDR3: CASSLGGGPGYEQYF; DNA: TGTGCCAGCAGTTTAGGTGGAGGGCCGGGCTACGAGCAGTACTTC
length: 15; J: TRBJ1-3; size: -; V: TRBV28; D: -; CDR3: CASSARQNSGNTIYF; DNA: TGTGCCAGCAGTGCAAGACAGAACTCTGGAAACACCATATATTTT
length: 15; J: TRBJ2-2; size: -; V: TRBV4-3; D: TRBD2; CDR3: CASSQVLAETGELFF; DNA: TGCGCCAGCAGCCAAGTCCTAGCGGAAACCGGGGAGCTGTTTTTT
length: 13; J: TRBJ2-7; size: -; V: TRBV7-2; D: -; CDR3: CASSLQTVYEQYF; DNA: TGTGCCAGCAGCTTGCAGACAGTCTACGAGCAGTACTTC
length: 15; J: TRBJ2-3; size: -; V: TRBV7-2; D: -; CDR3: CASSLIQGFTDTQYF; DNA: TGTGCCAGCAGCTTAATTCAGGGATTCACAGATACGCAGTATTTT
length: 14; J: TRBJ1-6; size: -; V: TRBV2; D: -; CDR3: CASRSDRLNSPLHF; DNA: TGTGCCAGCAGGTCCGACAGGCTAAATTCACCCCTCCACTTT
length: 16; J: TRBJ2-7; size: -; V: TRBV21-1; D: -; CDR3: CASSKGRQGALYEQYF; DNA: TGTGCCAGCAGCAAAGGGAGACAGGGGGCATTGTACGAGCAGTACTTC
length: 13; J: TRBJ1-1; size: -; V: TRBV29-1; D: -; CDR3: CSVESTANTEAFF; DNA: TGCAGCGTTGAATCGACAGCGAACACTGAAGCTTTCTTT
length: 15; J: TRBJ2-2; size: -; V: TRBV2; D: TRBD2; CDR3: CASSRTSGDTGELFF; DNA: TGTGCCAGCAGTCGGACTAGCGGGGACACCGGGGAGCTGTTTTTT
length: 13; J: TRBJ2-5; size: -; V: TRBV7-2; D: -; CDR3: CASSLGLDWTQYF; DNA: TGTGCCAGCAGCTTAGGACTAGACTGGACCCAGTACTTC
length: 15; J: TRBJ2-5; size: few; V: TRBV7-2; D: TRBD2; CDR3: CASRTSSGRSETQYF; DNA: TGTGCCAGCAGGACAAGTAGCGGGAGAAGTGAGACCCAGTACTTC
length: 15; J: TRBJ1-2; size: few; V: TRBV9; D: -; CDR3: CASSPIQGLGPNYTF; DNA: TGTGCCAGCAGCCCTATACAGGGTCTCGGCCCTAATTACACCTTC
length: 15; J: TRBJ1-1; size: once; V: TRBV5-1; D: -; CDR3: CASSLEGQLGTEAFF; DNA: TGCGCCAGCAGCTTGGAAGGACAGCTGGGCACTGAAGCTTTCTTT
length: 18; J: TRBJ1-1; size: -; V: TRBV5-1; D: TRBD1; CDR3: CASSYGQGRGHANTEAFF; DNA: TGCGCCAGCAGCTACGGACAGGGAAGGGGTCATGCGAACACTGAAGCTTTCTTT
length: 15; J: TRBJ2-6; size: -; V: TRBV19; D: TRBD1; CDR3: CASRTGGTGANVLTF; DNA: TGTGCCAGTCGGACAGGGGGGACCGGGGCCAACGTCCTGACTTTC
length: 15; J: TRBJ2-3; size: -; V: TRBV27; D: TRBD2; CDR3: CASSLRTSGSHTQYF; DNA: TGTGCCAGCAGTTTAAGGACTAGCGGGAGCCATACGCAGTATTTT
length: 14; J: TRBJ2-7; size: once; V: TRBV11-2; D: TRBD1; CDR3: CASSLGTGGYEQYF; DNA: TGTGCCAGCAGCTTAGGGACAGGGGGGTACGAGCAGTACTTC
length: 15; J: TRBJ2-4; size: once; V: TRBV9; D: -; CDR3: CASSVGTVAKNIQYF; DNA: TGTGCCAGCAGCGTAGGTACAGTAGCCAAAAACATTCAGTACTTC
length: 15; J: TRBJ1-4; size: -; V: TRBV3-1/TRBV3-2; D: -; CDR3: CASSQDRGEYEKLFF; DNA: TGTGCCAGCAGCCAAGATCGCGGGGAATACGAAAAACTGTTTTTT
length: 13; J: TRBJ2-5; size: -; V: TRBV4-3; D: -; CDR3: CASSQEGGETQYF; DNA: TGCGCCAGCAGCCAAGAAGGGGGTGAGACCCAGTACTTC
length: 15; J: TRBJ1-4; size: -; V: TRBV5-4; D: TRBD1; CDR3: CASSLGGQKNEKLFF; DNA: TGTGCCAGCAGCTTGGGGGGACAGAAGAATGAAAAACTGTTTTTT
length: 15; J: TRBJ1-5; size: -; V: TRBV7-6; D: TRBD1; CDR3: CASRAGGAFDQPQHF; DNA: TGTGCCAGCAGGGCAGGGGGCGCCTTTGATCAGCCCCAGCATTTT
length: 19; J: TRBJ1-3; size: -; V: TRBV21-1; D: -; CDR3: CASSQAEIGTGTHGNTIYF; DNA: TGTGCCAGCAGCCAGGCGGAAATCGGGACAGGGACCCATGGAAACACCATATATTTT
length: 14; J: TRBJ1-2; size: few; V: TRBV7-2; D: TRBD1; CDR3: CASSQLRTGGGYTF; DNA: TGTGCCAGCAGCCAATTAAGGACAGGGGGAGGCTACACCTTC